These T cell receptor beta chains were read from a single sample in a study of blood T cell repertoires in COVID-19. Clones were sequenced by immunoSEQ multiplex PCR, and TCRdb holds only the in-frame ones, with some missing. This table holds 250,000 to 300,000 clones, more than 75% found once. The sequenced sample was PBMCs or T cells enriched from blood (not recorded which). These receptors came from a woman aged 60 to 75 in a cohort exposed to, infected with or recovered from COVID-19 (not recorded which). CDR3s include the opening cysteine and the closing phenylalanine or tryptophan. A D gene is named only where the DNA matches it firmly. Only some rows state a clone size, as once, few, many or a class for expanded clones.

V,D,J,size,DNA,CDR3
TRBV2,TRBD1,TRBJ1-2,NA,TGTGCCAGCTCCGCCGGGACAGACGTAAGCTATGGCTACACCTTC,CASSAGTDVSYGYTF
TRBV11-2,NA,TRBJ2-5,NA,TGTGCCAGCAGCTTGGGGGGGGCGGGAGTAGAGACCCAGTACTTC,CASSLGGAGVETQYF
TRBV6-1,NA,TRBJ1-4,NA,TGTGCCAGCAGTGAAGTAGCATCAACTAATGAAAAACTGTTTTTT,CASSEVASTNEKLFF
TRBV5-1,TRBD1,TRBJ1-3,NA,TGCGCCAGCAGCTCTGGGACAGGGAGAGCCACCATATATTTT,CASSSGTGRATIYF
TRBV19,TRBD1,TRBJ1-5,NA,TGTGCCAGCCGGGACAGGGGCCTCGTTAACAATCAGCCCCAGCATTTT,CASRDRGLVNNQPQHF
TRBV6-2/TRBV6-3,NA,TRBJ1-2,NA,TGTGCCAGCAGTTACGCCGGGACATTACAAGGTGGCGGCTACACCTTC,CASSYAGTLQGGGYTF
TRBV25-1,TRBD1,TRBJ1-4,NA,TGTGCCAGCAGTGACCCCGGGACAGGGAGTGAAAAACTGTTTTTT,CASSDPGTGSEKLFF
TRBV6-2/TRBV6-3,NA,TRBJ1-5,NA,TGTGCCAGCAGTTACTCGAAGACAACAGGGAGACAGCCCCAGCATTTT,CASSYSKTTGRQPQHF
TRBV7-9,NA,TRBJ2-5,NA,TGTGCCAGCAGCCCTGGGACTGGAGAGGTCGAGACCCAATACTTC,CASSPGTGEVETQYF
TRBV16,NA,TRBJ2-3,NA,TGTGCCAGCAGCCAGTTCAGGGAAGGACCAGATACGCAGTATTTT,CASSQFREGPDTQYF
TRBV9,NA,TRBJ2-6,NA,TGTGCCAGCAGCGCGAACAGGGAAAGTTCCTCTGGGGCCAACGTCCTGACTTTC,CASSANRESSSGANVLTF
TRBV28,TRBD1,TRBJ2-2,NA,TGTGCCAGCAGCCTCAGGGGGCTAGGCACCGGGGAGCTGTTTTTT,CASSLRGLGTGELFF
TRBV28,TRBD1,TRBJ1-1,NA,TGTGCCAGCAGTCAACAGGGGGGAAGGATCGGCACTGAAGCTTTCTTT,CASSQQGGRIGTEAFF
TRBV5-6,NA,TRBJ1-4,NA,TGTGCCAGCAGCTTCCAGGGTGATGAAAAACTGTTTTTT,CASSFQGDEKLFF
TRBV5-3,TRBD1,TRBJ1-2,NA,TGTGCCAGAAGCACCGGACAGGGATTTAACTATGGCTACACCTTC,CARSTGQGFNYGYTF
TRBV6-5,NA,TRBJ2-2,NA,TGTGCCAGCAGTCTAGGGGGCACCGGGGAGCTGTTTTTT,CASSLGGTGELFF
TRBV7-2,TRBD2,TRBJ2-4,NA,TGTGCCAGCAGCTTAAAGCGGGAGGGGTTAGCCAAAAACATTCAGTACTTC,CASSLKREGLAKNIQYF
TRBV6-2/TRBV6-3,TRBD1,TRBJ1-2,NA,TGTGCCAGCAGTCCCCGGGGACAGGAGGGGAGGAATGCCACCTTC,CASSPRGQEGRNATF
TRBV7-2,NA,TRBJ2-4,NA,TGTGCCAGCAGCTTAGAGGCAGGCGTGGGCCGCTTAAACATTCAGTACTTC,CASSLEAGVGRLNIQYF
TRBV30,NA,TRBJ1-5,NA,TGTGCCTGGAGTGGAGGCGGATCCAATCAGCCCCAGCATTTT,CAWSGGGSNQPQHF
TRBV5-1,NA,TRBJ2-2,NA,TGCGCCAGCAGCCCCACTTACTGGGGCGACACCGGGGAGCTGTTTTTT,CASSPTYWGDTGELFF
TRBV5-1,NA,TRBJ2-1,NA,TGCGCCAGCAGCTTGGGACCCCGTTGGCAGGGCGATGAGCAGTTCTTC,CASSLGPRWQGDEQFF
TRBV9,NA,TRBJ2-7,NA,TGTGCCAGCAGCGTAGCCCCCTCAGGCTCCTACGAGCAGTACTTC,CASSVAPSGSYEQYF
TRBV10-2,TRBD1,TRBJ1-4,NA,TGCGCCAGCAGTGAGGTTCGACAGGGGAAGTCAAGTAATGAAAAACTGTTTTTT,CASSEVRQGKSSNEKLFF
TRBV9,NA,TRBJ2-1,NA,TGTGCCAGCAGCGCACGACTCGCGGACTCCTACAATGAGCAGTTCTTC,CASSARLADSYNEQFF
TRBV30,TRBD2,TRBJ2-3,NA,TGTGCCTGGAGTCCCGGGTTCCCTACTAGCGGGAGGGCCGCAGATACGCAGTATTTT,CAWSPGFPTSGRAADTQYF
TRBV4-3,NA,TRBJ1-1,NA,TGCGCCAGCAGCCAAGAGGGCAGGGGTGACACTGAAGCTTTCTTT,CASSQEGRGDTEAFF
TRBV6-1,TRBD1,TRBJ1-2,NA,TGTGCCAGCAGTGTCTTCGGACAGGGGGGAACCTATGGCTACACCTTC,CASSVFGQGGTYGYTF
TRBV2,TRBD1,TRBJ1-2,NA,TGTGCCAGCACCGCCGGGACAGGGCTTAACTATGGCTACACCTTC,CASTAGTGLNYGYTF
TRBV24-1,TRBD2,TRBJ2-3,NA,TGTGCCACCAGTGATCCAACTAGCGGGGCGGGAGATACGCAGTATTTT,CATSDPTSGAGDTQYF
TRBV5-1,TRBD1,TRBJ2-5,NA,TGCGCCAGCAGCTTGGGACGACGGGACAGAGAAGAGACCCAGTACTTC,CASSLGRRDREETQYF
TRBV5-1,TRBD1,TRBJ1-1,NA,TGCGCCAGCAGCCTCCGGACAGGGAGGAACACTGAAGCTTTCTTT,CASSLRTGRNTEAFF
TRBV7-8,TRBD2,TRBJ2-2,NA,TGTGCCAGCAGCTTAGCACTAGCGGGAGGCACCGGGGAGCTGTTTTTT,CASSLALAGGTGELFF
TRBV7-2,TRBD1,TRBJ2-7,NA,TGTGCCAGCAGCAACTACAGGGGGAAGGAGCAGTACTTC,CASSNYRGKEQYF
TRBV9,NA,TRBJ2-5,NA,TGTGCCAGCAGCGTAGGGAGGAGCCGCGCAGAGACCCAGTACTTC,CASSVGRSRAETQYF
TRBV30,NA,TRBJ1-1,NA,TGTGCCTGGAGGGCCAACACTGAAGCTTTCTTT,CAWRANTEAFF
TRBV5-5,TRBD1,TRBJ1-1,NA,TGTGCCAGCAGCTTGCCTGGACAGGGGAACACTGAAGCTTTCTTT,CASSLPGQGNTEAFF
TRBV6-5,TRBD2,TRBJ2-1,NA,TGTGCCAGCAGTTACAGTGTAGCGGGAGGGGTCGATGAGCAGTTCTTC,CASSYSVAGGVDEQFF
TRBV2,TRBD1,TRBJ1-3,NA,TGTGCCAGCATCGGGGACAGAGTCTCTGGAAACACCATATATTTT,CASIGDRVSGNTIYF
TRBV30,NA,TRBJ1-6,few,TGTGCCTTACCGACCGGGAACATGAATTCACCCCTCCACTTT,CALPTGNMNSPLHF
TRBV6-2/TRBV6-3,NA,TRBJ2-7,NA,TGTGCCAGCAGTTCCAATAGCGGAGCCTACGAGCAGTACTTC,CASSSNSGAYEQYF
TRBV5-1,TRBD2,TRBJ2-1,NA,TGCGCCAGCCATACTAGCGGGAGCTCCTACAATGAGCAGTTCTTC,CASHTSGSSYNEQFF
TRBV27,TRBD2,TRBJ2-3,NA,TGTGCCAGCACCGGAAAAAGGGGACTACCACGCACAGATACGCAGTATTTT,CASTGKRGLPRTDTQYF
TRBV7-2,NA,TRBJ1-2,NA,TGTGCCAGCAGCTTAGCTTCGGACAGCGGCTATGGCTACACCTTC,CASSLASDSGYGYTF
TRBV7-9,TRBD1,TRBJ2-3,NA,TGTGCCAGCAGCTCAGGACAGGGCCTCACAGATACGCAGTATTTT,CASSSGQGLTDTQYF
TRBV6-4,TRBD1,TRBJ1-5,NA,TGTGCCAGCAGTGACAGGACAGGGTGTTTGGATCAGCCCCAGCATTTT,CASSDRTGCLDQPQHF
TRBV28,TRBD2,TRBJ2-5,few,TGTGCCAGCAGTCCACTACTAGCGGGAAGGGGGGAGACCCAGTACTTC,CASSPLLAGRGETQYF